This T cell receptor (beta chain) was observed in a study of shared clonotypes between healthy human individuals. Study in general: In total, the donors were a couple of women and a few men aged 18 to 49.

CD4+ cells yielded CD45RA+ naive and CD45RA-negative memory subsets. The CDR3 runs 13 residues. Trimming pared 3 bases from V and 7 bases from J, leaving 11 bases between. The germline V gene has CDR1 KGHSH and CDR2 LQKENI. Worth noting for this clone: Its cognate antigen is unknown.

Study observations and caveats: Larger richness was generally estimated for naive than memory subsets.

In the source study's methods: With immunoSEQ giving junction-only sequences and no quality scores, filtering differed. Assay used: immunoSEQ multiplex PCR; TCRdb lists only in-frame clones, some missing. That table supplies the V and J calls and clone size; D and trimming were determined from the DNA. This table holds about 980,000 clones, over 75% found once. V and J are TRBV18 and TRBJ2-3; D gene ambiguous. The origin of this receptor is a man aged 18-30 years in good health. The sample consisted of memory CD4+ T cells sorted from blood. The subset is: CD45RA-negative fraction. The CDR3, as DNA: TGTGCCAGCTCACCGGAAGGGTTGAATACGCAGTATTTT. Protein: CASSPEGLNTQYF.